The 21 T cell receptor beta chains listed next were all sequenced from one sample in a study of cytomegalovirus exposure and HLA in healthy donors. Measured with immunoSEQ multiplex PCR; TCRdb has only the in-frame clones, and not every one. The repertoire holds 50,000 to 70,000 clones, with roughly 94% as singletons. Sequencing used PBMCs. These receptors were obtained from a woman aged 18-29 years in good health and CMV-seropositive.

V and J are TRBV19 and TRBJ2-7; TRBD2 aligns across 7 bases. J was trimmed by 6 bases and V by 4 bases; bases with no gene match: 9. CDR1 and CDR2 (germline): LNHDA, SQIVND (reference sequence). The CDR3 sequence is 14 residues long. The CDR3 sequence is CASSTTLGGPEQYF. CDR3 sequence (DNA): TGTGCCAGTAGTACAACTTTGGGAGGGCCCGAGCAGTACTTC. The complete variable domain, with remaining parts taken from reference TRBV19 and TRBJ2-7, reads DGGITQSPKYLFRKEGQNVTLSCEQNLNHDAMYWYRQDPGQGLRLIYYSQIVNDFQKGDIAEGYSVSREKKESFPLTVTSAQKNPTAFYLCASSTTLGGPEQYFGPGTRLTVT.

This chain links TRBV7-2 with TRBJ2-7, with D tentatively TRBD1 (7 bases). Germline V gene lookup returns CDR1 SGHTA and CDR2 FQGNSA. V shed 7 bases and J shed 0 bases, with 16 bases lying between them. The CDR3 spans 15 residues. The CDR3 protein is CASTATGRFSYEQYF. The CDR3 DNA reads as TGTGCCAGCACAGCGACAGGGAGGTTCTCCTACGAGCAGTACTTC.

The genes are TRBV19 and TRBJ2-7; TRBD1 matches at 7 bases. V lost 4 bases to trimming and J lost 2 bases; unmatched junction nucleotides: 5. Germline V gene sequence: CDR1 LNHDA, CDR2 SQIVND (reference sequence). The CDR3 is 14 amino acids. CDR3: CASSRGTAPYEQYF. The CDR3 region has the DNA TGTGCCAGTAGTAGAGGGACAGCCCCCTACGAGCAGTACTTC.

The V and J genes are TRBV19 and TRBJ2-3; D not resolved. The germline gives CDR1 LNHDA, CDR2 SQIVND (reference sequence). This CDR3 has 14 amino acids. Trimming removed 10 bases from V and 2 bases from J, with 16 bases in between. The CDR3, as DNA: TGTGCCACCGCCCCACTCTCCTCCACAGATACGCAGTATTTT. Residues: CATAPLSSTDTQYF.

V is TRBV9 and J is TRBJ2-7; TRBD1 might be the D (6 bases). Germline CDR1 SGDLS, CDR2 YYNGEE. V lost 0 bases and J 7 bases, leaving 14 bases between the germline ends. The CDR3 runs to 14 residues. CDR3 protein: CASSVDRATGEQYF. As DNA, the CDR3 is TGTGCCAGCAGCGTAGACAGGGCTACAGGGGAGCAGTACTTC.

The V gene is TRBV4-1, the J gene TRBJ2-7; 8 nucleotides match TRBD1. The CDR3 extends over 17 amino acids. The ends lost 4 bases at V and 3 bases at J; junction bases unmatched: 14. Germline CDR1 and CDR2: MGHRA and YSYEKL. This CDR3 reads CASSREQRQGSFYEQYF. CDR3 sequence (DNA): TGCGCCAGCAGCCGAGAACAACGACAGGGGTCCTTCTACGAGCAGTACTTC.

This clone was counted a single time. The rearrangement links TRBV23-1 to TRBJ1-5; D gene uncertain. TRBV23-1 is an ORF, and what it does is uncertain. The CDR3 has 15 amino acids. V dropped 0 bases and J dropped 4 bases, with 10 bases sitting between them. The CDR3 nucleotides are TGCGCCAGCAGTCAATCATCCAGAGGGAATCAGCCCCAGCATTTT. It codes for CASSQSSRGNQPQHF.

For the CDR3, the DNA is TGTGCCAGTAGTCCCTTGGCGGGGGACGATTACGAGCAGTACTTC. Translated, it gives CASSPLAGDDYEQYF. The J gene is TRBJ2-7, the V gene TRBV19, with TRBD2 matching 7 bases. The ends lost 5 bases at V and 4 bases at J; junction bases unmatched: 11. CDR3 length: 15 amino acids. Germline loops: CDR1 LNHDA, CDR2 SQIVND (reference sequence).

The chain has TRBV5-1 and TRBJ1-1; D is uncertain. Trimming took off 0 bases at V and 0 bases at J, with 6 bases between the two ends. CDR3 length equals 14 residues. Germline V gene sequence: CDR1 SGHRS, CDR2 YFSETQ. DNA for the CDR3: TGCGCCAGCAGCTTGGTGTCCATGAACACTGAAGCTTTCTTT. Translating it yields CASSLVSMNTEAFF.

CDR3 sequence reads: CASSRLAGNTGELFF. CDR3 DNA sequence: TGTGCCAGCAGCCGACTAGCGGGGAACACCGGGGAGCTGTTTTTT. V is TRBV7-3 and J is TRBJ2-2, with 10 positions matching TRBD2. The CDR3 spans 15 residues. Trimming removed 5 bases from V and 1 base from J; junction bases left unmatched: 1. The germline V gene has CDR1 SGHTA and CDR2 FQGTGA.

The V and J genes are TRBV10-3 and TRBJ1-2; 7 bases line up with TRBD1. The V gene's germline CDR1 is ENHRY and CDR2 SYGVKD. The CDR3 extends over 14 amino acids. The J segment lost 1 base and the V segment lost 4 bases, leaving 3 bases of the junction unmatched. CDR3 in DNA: TGTGCCATCAGTGGGGGACAGATTAACTATGGCTACACCTTC. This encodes CAISGGQINYGYTF.

CDR3 protein: CASSLAGGLAATGELFF. The DNA of the CDR3 is TGTGCCAGCAGCTTAGCGGGGGGACTAGCGGCCACCGGGGAGCTGTTTTTT. V is TRBV7-2 and J is TRBJ2-2, with TRBD2 identical over 11 bases. The CDR3 loop spans 17 amino acids. Germline values: CDR1 SGHTA, CDR2 FQGNSA. V lost 0 bases and J lost 4; bases outside the gene matches: 4. The whole variable domain, remainder taken from reference TRBV7-2 and TRBJ2-2, is GAGVSQSPSNKVTEKGKDVELRCDPISGHTALYWYRQSLGQGLEFLIYFQGNSAPDKSGLPSDRFSAERTGGSVSTLTIQRTQQEDSAVYLCASSLAGGLAATGELFFGEGSRLTVL.

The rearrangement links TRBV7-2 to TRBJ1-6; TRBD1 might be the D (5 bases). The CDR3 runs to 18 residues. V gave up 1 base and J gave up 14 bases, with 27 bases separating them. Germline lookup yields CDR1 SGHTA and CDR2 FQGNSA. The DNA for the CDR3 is TGTGCCAGCAGCTTAGGACTGAGGGGAGGGGCGAATCGTTCGGCCCTCCACTTT. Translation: CASSLGLRGGANRSALHF.

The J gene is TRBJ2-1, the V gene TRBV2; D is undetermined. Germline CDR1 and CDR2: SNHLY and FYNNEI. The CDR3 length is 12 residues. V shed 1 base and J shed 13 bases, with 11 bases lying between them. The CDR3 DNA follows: TGTGCCAGCAGTGAAGGACATTGGTTACAGTTCTTC. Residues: CASSEGHWLQFF.

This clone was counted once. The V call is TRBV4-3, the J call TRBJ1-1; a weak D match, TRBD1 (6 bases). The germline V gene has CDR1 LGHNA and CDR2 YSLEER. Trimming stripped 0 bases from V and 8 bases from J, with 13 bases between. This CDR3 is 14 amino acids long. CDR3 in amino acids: CASSQDHRVGEAFF. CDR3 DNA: TGCGCCAGCAGCCAAGATCACAGGGTAGGCGAAGCTTTCTTT.

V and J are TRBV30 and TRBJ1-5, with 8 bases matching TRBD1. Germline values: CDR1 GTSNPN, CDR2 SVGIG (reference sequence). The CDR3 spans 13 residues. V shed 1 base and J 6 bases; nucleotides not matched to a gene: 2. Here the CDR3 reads CAWSATGAQPQHF. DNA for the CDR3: TGTGCCTGGAGTGCGACAGGGGCTCAGCCCCAGCATTTT.

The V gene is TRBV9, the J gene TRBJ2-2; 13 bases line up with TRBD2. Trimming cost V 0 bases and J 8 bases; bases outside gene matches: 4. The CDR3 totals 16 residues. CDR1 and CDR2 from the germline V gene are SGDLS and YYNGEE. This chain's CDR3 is CASSVVGLAGVGELFF. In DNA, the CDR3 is TGTGCCAGCAGCGTAGTAGGACTAGCGGGAGTGGGGGAGCTGTTTTTT.

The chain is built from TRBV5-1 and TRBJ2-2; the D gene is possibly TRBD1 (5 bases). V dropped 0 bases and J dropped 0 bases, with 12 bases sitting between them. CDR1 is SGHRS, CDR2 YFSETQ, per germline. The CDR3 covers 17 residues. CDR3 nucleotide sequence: TGCGCCAGCAGCTTGGGACAGCCTTTCGCGAACACCGGGGAGCTGTTTTTT. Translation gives CASSLGQPFANTGELFF.

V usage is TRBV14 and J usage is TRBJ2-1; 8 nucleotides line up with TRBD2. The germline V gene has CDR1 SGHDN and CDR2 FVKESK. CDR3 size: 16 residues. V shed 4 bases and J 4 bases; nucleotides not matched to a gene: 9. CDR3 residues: CASSPPGGAWYNEQFF. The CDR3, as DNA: TGTGCCAGCAGCCCCCCCGGGGGGGCATGGTACAATGAGCAGTTCTTC.

The CDR3, as DNA: TGTGCCAGCAGTTTAGGGACTAGCGTCCTAGCCAAAAACATTCAGTACTTC. Amino acids: CASSLGTSVLAKNIQYF. The gene calls are TRBV28 and TRBJ2-4; 10 bases align to TRBD2. CDR1 and CDR2 from the germline V gene are MDHEN and SYDVKM. This CDR3 is built from 17 residues. The trim removed 2 bases at V and 0 bases at J, leaving 4 bases unmatched. The full variable domain, its missing parts supplied by reference TRBV28 and TRBJ2-4, is DVKVTQSSRYLVKRTGEKVFLECVQDMDHENMFWYRQDPGLGLRLIYFSYDVKMKEKGDIPEGYSVSREKKERFSLILESASTNQTSMYLCASSLGTSVLAKNIQYFGAGTRLSVL.

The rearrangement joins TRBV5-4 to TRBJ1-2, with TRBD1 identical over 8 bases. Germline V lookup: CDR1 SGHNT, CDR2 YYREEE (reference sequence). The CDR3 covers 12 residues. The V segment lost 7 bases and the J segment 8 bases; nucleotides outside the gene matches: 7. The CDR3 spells CASGPGGTGYTF. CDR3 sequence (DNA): TGTGCCAGCGGCCCAGGGGGCACGGGCTACACCTTC.